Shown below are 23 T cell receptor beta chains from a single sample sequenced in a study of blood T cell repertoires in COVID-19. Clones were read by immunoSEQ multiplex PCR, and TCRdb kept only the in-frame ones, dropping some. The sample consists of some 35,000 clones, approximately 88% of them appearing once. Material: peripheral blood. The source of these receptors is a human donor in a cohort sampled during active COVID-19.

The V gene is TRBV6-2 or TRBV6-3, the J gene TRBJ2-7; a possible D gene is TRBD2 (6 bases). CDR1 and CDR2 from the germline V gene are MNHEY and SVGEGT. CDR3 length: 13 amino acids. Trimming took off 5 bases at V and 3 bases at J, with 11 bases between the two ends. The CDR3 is CASSTGTDYEQYF. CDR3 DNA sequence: TGTGCCAGCAGTACCGGGACTGACTACGAGCAGTACTTC.

The CDR3 nucleotides read TGTGCCAGCAGGGCGGGGCTGAGAGGCTACACCTTC. Protein product: CASRAGLRGYTF. The V and J genes are TRBV28 and TRBJ1-2, with D perhaps matching TRBD1 (5 bases). This CDR3 spans 12 amino acids. The germline gives CDR1 MDHEN, CDR2 SYDVKM. V was trimmed by 6 bases and J by 8 bases, leaving 13 bases between them.

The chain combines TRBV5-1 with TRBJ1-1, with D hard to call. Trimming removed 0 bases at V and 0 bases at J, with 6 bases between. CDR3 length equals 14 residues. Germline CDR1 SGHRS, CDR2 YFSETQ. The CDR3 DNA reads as TGCGCCAGCAGCTTGGGCGGGGTGAACACTGAAGCTTTCTTT. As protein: CASSLGGVNTEAFF.

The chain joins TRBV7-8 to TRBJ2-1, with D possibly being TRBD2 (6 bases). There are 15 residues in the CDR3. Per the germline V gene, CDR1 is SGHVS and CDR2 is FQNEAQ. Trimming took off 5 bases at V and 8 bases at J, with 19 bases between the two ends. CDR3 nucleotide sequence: TGTGCCAGCAGCCTGGGGGGATTCCGAGGAGATGAGCAGTTCTTC. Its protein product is CASSLGGFRGDEQFF.

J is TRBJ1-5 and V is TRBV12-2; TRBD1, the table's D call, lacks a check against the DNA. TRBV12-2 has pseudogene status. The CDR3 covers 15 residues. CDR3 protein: CASRHPWQANQPQHF. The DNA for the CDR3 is TGTGCAAGTCGTCACCCTTGGCAGGCGAATCAGCCCCAGCATTTT.

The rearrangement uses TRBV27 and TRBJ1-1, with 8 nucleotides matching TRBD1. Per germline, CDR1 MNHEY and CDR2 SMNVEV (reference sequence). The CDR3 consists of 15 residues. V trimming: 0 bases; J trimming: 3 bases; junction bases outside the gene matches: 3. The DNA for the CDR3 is TGTGCCAGCAGTTTATCCCCACAGGGGGACACTGAAGCTTTCTTT. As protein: CASSLSPQGDTEAFF.

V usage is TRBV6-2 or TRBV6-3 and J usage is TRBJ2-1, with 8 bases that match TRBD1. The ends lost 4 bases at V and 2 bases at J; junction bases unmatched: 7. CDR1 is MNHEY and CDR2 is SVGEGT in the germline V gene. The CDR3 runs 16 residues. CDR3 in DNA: TGTGCCAGCAGTTCTCCCGGGACAGGAGCCTACAATGAGCAGTTCTTC. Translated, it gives CASSSPGTGAYNEQFF.

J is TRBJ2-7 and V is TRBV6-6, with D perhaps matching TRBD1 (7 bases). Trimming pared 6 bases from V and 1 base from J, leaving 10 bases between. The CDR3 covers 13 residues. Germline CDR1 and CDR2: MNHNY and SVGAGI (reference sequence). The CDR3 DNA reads TGTGCCAGCAGGGGGGGACAGTCCTACGAGCAGTACTTC. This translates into CASRGGQSYEQYF.

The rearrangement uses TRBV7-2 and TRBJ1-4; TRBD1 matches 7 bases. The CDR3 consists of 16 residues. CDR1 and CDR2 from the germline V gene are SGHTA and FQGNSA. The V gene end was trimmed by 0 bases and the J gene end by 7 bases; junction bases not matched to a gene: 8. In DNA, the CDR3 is TGTGCCAGCAGCTTAGCCCTCCGGGACAGAGGTGAAAAACTGTTTTTT. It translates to CASSLALRDRGEKLFF.

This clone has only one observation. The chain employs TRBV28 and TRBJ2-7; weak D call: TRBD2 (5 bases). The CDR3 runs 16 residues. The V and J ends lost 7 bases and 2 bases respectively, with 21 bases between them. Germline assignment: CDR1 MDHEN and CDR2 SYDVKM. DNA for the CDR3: TGTGCCAGCATTGAGGGCGGAAGGAACCTTGCCTACGAGCAGTACTTC. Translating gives CASIEGGRNLAYEQYF.

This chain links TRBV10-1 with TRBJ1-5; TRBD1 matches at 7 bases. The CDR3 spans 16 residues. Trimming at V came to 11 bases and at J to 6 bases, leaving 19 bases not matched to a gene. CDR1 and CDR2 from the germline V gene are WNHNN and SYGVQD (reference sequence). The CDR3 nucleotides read TGCGCCTTCCGACAGGGTGGAGGGTATGTGGCTCAGCCCCAGCATTTT. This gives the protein CAFRQGGGYVAQPQHF.

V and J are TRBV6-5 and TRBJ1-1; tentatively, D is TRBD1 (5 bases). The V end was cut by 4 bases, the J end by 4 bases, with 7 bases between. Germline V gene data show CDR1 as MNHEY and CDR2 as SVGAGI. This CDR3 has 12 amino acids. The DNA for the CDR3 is TGTGCCAGCAGTTGGGGCGGCACTGAAGCTTTCTTT. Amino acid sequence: CASSWGGTEAFF.

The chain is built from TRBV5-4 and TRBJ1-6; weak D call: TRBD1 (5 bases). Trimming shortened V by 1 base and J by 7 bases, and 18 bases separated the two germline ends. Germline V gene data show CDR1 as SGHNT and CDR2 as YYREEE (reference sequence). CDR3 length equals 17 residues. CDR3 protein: CASSLYPGRGNNSPLHF. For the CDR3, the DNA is TGTGCCAGCAGCTTGTACCCGGGGAGGGGTAACAATTCACCCCTCCACTTT.

CDR3 sequence: CASSNRVNTEAFF. The CDR3 DNA reads TGTGCCAGCAGCAACAGGGTGAACACTGAAGCTTTCTTT. The chain combines TRBV7-3 with TRBJ1-1; maybe TRBD1 (6 bases). This CDR3 is built from 13 residues. Trimming took 5 bases from V and 0 from J, leaving 7 bases between them. CDR1 is SGHTA and CDR2 is FQGTGA in the germline V gene.

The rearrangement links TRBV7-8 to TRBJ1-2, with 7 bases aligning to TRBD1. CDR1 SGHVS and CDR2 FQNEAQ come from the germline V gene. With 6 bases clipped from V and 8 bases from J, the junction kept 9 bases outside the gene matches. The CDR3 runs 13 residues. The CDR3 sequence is CASSEQGRDGYTF. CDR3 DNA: TGTGCCAGCAGTGAACAGGGGAGAGACGGCTACACCTTC.

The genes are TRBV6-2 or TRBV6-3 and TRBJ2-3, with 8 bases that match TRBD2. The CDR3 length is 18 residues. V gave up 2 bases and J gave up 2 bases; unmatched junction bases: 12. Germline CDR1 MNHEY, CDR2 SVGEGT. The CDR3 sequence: CASSYLSGLADHTDTQYF. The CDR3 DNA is TGTGCCAGCAGTTACCTCTCTGGACTAGCTGACCACACAGATACGCAGTATTTT.

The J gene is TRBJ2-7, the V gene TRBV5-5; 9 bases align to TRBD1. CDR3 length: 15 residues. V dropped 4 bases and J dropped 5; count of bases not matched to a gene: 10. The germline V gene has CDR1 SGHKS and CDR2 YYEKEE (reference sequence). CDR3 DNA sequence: TGTGCCAGCAGCCCCCGGGACAGGGTTCCCGACGAGCAGTACTTC. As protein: CASSPRDRVPDEQYF.

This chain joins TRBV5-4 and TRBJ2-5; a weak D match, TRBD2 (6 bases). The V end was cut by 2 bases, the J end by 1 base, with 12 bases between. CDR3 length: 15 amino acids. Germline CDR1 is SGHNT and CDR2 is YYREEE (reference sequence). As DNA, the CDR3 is TGTGCCAGCAGCTTTAGGGGTAGCGGCCAAGAGACCCAGTACTTC. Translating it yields CASSFRGSGQETQYF. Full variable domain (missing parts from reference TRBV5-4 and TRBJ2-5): ETGVTQSPTHLIKTRGQQVTLRCSSQSGHNTVSWYQQALGQGPQFIFQYYREEENGRGNFPPRFSGLQFPNYSSELNVNALELDDSALYLCASSFRGSGQETQYFGPGTRLLVL.

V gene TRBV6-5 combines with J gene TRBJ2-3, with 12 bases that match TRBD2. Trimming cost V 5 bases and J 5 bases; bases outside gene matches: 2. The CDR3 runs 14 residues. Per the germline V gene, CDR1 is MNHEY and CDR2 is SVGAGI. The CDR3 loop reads CASSLAGGLDTQYF. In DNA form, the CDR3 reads TGTGCCAGCAGTCTAGCGGGAGGGCTAGATACGCAGTATTTT.

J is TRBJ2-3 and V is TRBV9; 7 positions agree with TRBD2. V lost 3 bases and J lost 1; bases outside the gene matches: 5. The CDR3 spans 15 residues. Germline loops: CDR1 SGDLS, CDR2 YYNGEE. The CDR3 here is CASSAGGGRTDTQYF. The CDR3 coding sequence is TGTGCCAGCAGCGCCGGCGGGGGACGCACAGATACGCAGTATTTT.

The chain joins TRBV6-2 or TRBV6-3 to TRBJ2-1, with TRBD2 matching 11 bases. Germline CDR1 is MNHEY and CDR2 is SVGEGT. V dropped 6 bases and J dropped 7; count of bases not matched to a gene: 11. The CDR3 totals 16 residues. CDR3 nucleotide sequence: TGTGCCAGCAGACCTAGCGGGAGGTACCGAATGAATGAGCAGTTCTTC. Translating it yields CASRPSGRYRMNEQFF.

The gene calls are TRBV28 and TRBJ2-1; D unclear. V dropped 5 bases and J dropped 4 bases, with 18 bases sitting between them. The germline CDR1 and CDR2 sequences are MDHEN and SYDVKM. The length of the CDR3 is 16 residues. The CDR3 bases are TGTGCCAGCAGTACCACCCGGCGGTCCCCTTACAATGAGCAGTTCTTC. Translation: CASSTTRRSPYNEQFF.

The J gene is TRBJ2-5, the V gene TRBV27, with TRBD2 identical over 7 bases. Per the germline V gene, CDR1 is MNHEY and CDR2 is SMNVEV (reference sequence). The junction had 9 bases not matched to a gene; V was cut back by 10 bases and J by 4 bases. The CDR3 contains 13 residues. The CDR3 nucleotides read TGTGCCATATGGGGGGGGTACGGAGAGACCCAGTACTTC. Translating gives CAIWGGYGETQYF.